This entry lists 19 T cell receptor beta chains sequenced from one sample in a study of regulatory T cells in long-lasting Graves disease. The time point denotes: newly diagnosed GD, antithyroid drugs for less than 3 months. PBMC-extracted RNA yielded the TCR library. Construction of the TCR beta libraries employed iRepertoire HTBI primers in conjunction with Arm-PCR of CDR3 regions. TCRdb processed the multiplex PCR reads anew with MiXCR; each CDR3 protein has one entry. The top ten clones hold more than 15% of a sample with 620,000 or so distinct CDR3 sequences, approximately 15% of them seen once. These same records also appear under a second study, on T cells in Graves' hyperthyroidism and ophthalmopathy.

This material consisted of peripheral blood mononuclear cells (PBMCs), taken at new diagnosis, from a patient treated with antithyroid drugs. Every receptor here comes from a woman in her twenties or thirties with Graves disease.

The V gene is TRBV3-1, the J gene TRBJ1-1, with TRBD1 matching over 7 bases. There are 11 residues in the CDR3. The J segment lost 11 bases and the V segment lost 1 base, leaving 1 base of the junction unmatched. Per the germline V gene, CDR1 is LGHDT and CDR2 is YNNKEL (reference sequence). The CDR3 protein is CASSQGQGAFF. CDR3 coding DNA: TGTGCCAGCAGCCAAGGACAGGGCGCTTTCTTT.

This chain uses TRBV19 with TRBJ1-2; 7 positions agree with TRBD1. This CDR3 is built from 14 residues. Germline V CDR1 and CDR2: LNHDA, SQIVND (reference sequence). The V segment lost 5 bases and the J segment 5 bases; nucleotides outside the gene matches: 8. The CDR3 loop is CASSLGQAFYGYTF. CDR3 in DNA: TGTGCCAGTAGTCTCGGACAGGCATTTTATGGCTACACCTTC. The whole variable domain, remainder taken from reference TRBV19 and TRBJ1-2, is DGGITQSPKYLFRKEGQNVTLSCEQNLNHDAMYWYRQDPGQGLRLIYYSQIVNDFQKGDIAEGYSVSREKKESFPLTVTSAQKNPTAFYLCASSLGQAFYGYTFGSGTRLTVV.

This clonotype was seen repeatedly, ten times or more. This chain links TRBV2 with TRBJ2-7; D remains ambiguous. The CDR3 has 11 residues. Germline CDR1 reads SNHLY; CDR2 reads FYNNEI. The V end was cut by 6 bases, the J end by 3 bases, with 6 bases between. DNA for the CDR3: TGTGCCAGCAGAGCAGGCTACGAGCAGTACTTC. Protein sequence: CASRAGYEQYF.

This clonotype has a count of ten or more. The J gene is TRBJ1-1, the V gene TRBV7-2; D unclear. The CDR3 runs to 14 residues. Germline CDR1 SGHTA, CDR2 FQGNSA. Trimming removed 3 bases from V and 1 base from J, with 9 bases in between. The CDR3 region is CASSFGVWNTEAFF. In nucleotides, the CDR3 is TGTGCCAGCAGCTTCGGTGTATGGAACACTGAAGCTTTCTTT. The full variable domain, its missing parts supplied by reference TRBV7-2 and TRBJ1-1, is GAGVSQSPSNKVTEKGKDVELRCDPISGHTALYWYRQSLGQGLEFLIYFQGNSAPDKSGLPSDRFSAERTGGSVSTLTIQRTQQEDSAVYLCASSFGVWNTEAFFGQGTRLTVV.

This clonotype appeared a few times. The chain carries TRBV12-5 and TRBJ2-7; D might be TRBD2 (6 bases). CDR1 LGHNT and CDR2 FRNRAP come from the germline V gene. This CDR3 contains 18 residues. Trimming removed 0 bases from V and 0 bases from J, with 18 bases in between. CDR3 protein: CASGLVLRGPAASYEQYF. The CDR3 coding sequence is TGTGCTAGTGGTTTGGTACTGCGGGGTCCGGCAGCCTCCTACGAGCAGTACTTC.

The sample holds a few counts of this clonotype. This chain links TRBV30 with TRBJ1-6; D call uncertain. The CDR3 has 12 residues. V was trimmed by 7 bases and J by 7 bases, leaving 11 bases between them. Per germline, CDR1 GTSNPN and CDR2 SVGIG (reference sequence). CDR3 sequence reads: CASGRSNSPLHF. The DNA of the CDR3 is TGTGCCTCTGGGCGATCGAATTCACCCCTCCACTTT.

This clonotype has only a few counts. The V and J genes are TRBV28 and TRBJ2-7; TRBD2 agrees at 12 bases. The germline gives CDR1 MDHEN, CDR2 SYDVKM. The junction had 4 bases not matched to a gene; V was cut back by 5 bases and J by 2 bases. This CDR3 spans 15 amino acids. In DNA, the CDR3 is TGTGCCAGCAGTCAACTAGCGGGAGGTACCTACGAGCAGTACTTC. Translated: CASSQLAGGTYEQYF.

The chain employs TRBV27 and TRBJ1-6, with TRBD1 matching over 8 bases. V trimming: 8 bases; J trimming: 9 bases; junction bases outside the gene matches: 0. The CDR3 totals 11 residues. Germline V gene lookup returns CDR1 MNHEY and CDR2 SMNVEV (reference sequence). The CDR3 region is CASGQGSPLHF. CDR3 DNA sequence: TGTGCCAGCGGACAGGGTTCACCCCTCCACTTT.

This clonotype was observed at least ten times. The CDR3 loop is CASSPRQGLRSSYEQYF. The CDR3 DNA reads TGTGCCAGCAGTCCCCGACAGGGTTTAAGGAGCTCCTACGAGCAGTACTTC. This chain uses TRBV27 with TRBJ2-7, with TRBD1 identical over 7 bases. After removal of 5 bases from V and 0 bases from J, the junction contained 13 bases not matched to a gene. The CDR3 is 17 amino acids. Germline V gene data show CDR1 as MNHEY and CDR2 as SMNVEV (reference sequence).

The chain couples TRBV7-9 to TRBJ2-7; D not certain. The length of the CDR3 is 14 residues. V gave up 10 bases and J gave up 3 bases, with 19 bases separating them. Germline V gene lookup returns CDR1 SEHNR and CDR2 FQNEAQ (reference sequence). The chain's CDR3 is CATSKPPALYEQYF. CDR3 in DNA: TGTGCCACATCAAAGCCCCCCGCTCTCTACGAGCAGTACTTC.

To note about this clonotype: This could be a read error, since a much larger clone is one nucleotide away. The V call is TRBV5-1, the J call TRBJ1-2, with D possibly matching TRBD1 (5 bases). The V gene's germline CDR1 is SGHRS and CDR2 YFSETQ. The CDR3 is 17 residues long. DNA of the CDR3: TGCGCCAGCGGCTTGGATGGGGCATGGAGAGGTAGCTATGGCTACACCTTC. This gives the protein CASGLDGAWRGSYGYTF.

This clonotype was recorded many times. The DNA of the CDR3 is TGTGCCTGGAGAACGGCGCCTCGAAACACTGAAGCTTTCTTT. Translating it yields CAWRTAPRNTEAFF. The chain has TRBV30 and TRBJ1-1; no reliable D call. In germline, CDR1 is GTSNPN, CDR2 SVGIG (reference sequence). The CDR3 extends over 14 amino acids. Trimming left V 3 bases short and J 2 bases short, with 13 bases between.

This clonotype came up many times. This rearrangement joins TRBV7-2 to TRBJ2-3, with 12 bases identical to TRBD2. The germline gives CDR1 SGHTA, CDR2 FQGNSA. This CDR3 contains 18 residues. The V gene end was trimmed by 5 bases and the J gene end by 4 bases; junction bases not matched to a gene: 13. CDR3 in DNA: TGTGCCAGCAGCCCCGTTGAGCTAGCGGGAGGGCGTTCAGATACGCAGTATTTT. Translated, it gives CASSPVELAGGRSDTQYF.

This clonotype was seen many times. J is TRBJ2-7 and V is TRBV7-2; 7 bases match TRBD2. CDR3 length: 15 amino acids. The V segment lost 4 bases and the J segment 1 base; nucleotides outside the gene matches: 7. Per germline, CDR1 SGHTA and CDR2 FQGNSA. CDR3 protein: CASSYGPGGSYEQYF. In nucleotides, the CDR3 is TGTGCCAGCAGCTACGGACCGGGGGGATCCTACGAGCAGTACTTC.

This CDR3 is CASSGWRYGEKLFF. The DNA for the CDR3 is TGTGCCAGCAGCGGATGGAGATACGGAGAAAAACTGTTTTTT. The rearrangement uses TRBV3-1 and TRBJ1-4; the D is unclear. The length of the CDR3 is 14 residues. Germline lookup yields CDR1 LGHDT and CDR2 YNNKEL (reference sequence). The V gene lost 5 bases and the J gene lost 8 bases, with 15 bases spanning the gap.

This clonotype has just a few counts. The chain recombines TRBV7-2 with TRBJ1-6; D remains ambiguous. CDR3 length: 14 residues. Germline loops: CDR1 SGHTA, CDR2 FQGNSA. V was cut by 3 bases and J by 6 bases, with 9 bases left in between. CDR3 sequence reads: CASSLEAGNSPLHF. CDR3 nucleotides: TGTGCCAGCAGCTTGGAGGCCGGTAATTCACCCCTCCACTTT.

This chain connects TRBV6-1 to TRBJ2-3, with 15 bases lining up with TRBD2. This CDR3 is built from 15 residues. Germline V CDR1 and CDR2: MNHNS, SASEGT. The V gene end was trimmed by 11 bases and the J gene end by 6 bases; junction bases not matched to a gene: 9. The CDR3 spells CAGGLAGGRVDTQYF. CDR3 coding DNA: TGTGCCGGAGGACTAGCGGGAGGGCGGGTGGATACGCAGTATTTT.

In its sample, this clonotype was seen many times. V gene TRBV7-3 combines with J gene TRBJ2-7, with TRBD1 identical over 7 bases. Unmatched junction bases numbered 2, after V lost 5 bases and J lost 4 bases. CDR1 SGHTA and CDR2 FQGTGA come from the germline V gene. The CDR3 has 12 amino acids. CDR3 nucleotides: TGTGCCAGCAGCACGGGACAGTACGAGCAGTACTTC. Translation gives CASSTGQYEQYF.

The rearrangement joins TRBV30 to TRBJ2-7; the match to TRBD1 covers 10 bases. This CDR3 is 14 amino acids long. V lost 2 bases, J lost 3 bases, and 4 bases stayed unmatched. Germline-derived CDR1 and CDR2 are GTSNPN and SVGIG (reference sequence). CDR3 region: CAWSWGQGNYEQYF. The CDR3 coding sequence is TGTGCCTGGAGTTGGGGACAGGGGAACTACGAGCAGTACTTC.